These 18 T cell receptor beta chains share one sample of origin, sequenced in a study of shared clonotypes between healthy human individuals. The protocol was immunoSEQ multiplex PCR, while the TCRdb copy is restricted to in-frame clones and leaves out a portion. The data hold 85,000 to 100,000 clones, with 65% to 70% observed a single time. The sequenced material came from memory CD8+ T cells sorted from blood. Subset reported: CD45RO+ cells pooled with CCR7-negative TemRA cells. These receptors all come from a man younger than 45 in good health.

J is TRBJ2-3 and V is TRBV2, with unresolved D. CDR3 size: 14 residues. Germline loops: CDR1 SNHLY, CDR2 FYNNEI. Between the trimmed V and J ends, which lost 8 bases and 2 bases, there was a span of 14 bases. The chain's CDR3 is CASSGSRNTDTQYF. In DNA form, the CDR3 reads TGTGCCAGCTCTGGCTCCAGAAACACAGATACGCAGTATTTT.

The rearrangement links TRBV28 to TRBJ2-1; D is unresolved. Trimming pared 1 base from V and 3 bases from J, leaving 19 bases between. The CDR3 consists of 18 residues. CDR1 is MDHEN, CDR2 SYDVKM, per germline. This CDR3 is CASSLSSVWRSYYNEQFF. The CDR3 nucleotides are TGTGCCAGCAGTTTATCTTCGGTCTGGAGATCGTACTACAATGAGCAGTTCTTC.

This rearrangement joins TRBV6-1 to TRBJ2-7; 10 nucleotides align to TRBD1. The CDR3 loop spans 15 amino acids. Trimming took 6 bases from V and 6 from J; bases not matched to a gene: 11. Germline V lookup: CDR1 MNHNS, CDR2 SASEGT. CDR3: CASRSGTGVYSEQYF. The CDR3 nucleotides are TGTGCCAGCAGATCCGGGACAGGGGTTTACAGCGAGCAGTACTTC.

This chain uses TRBV10-2 with TRBJ1-1; D gene uncertain. Looked up from germline, CDR1 is WSHSY and CDR2 is SAAADI. The CDR3 is 12 residues long. V lost 3 bases and J 7 bases, leaving 9 bases between the germline ends. The CDR3 sequence is CASSDLSYEAFF. CDR3 bases: TGCGCCAGCAGTGACCTTAGCTATGAAGCTTTCTTT.

This clone came up a few times. This sequence joins TRBV12-2 and TRBJ2-5; TRBD1 is the table's D call, not checked against the DNA. TRBV12-2 is a pseudogene. There are 20 residues in the CDR3. This chain's CDR3 is CASRLVFRTGIIHFQETQYF. The CDR3, as DNA: TGTGCAAGTCGCTTAGTATTTCGGACAGGGATAATTCACTTCCAAGAGACCCAGTACTTC.

The gene calls are TRBV28 and TRBJ1-1; 7 bases fit TRBD1. Germline loops: CDR1 MDHEN, CDR2 SYDVKM. CDR3 length: 16 amino acids. J was trimmed by 3 bases and V by 6 bases; bases with no gene match: 13. The CDR3 here is CASSPRDRARDTEAFF. CDR3 DNA sequence: TGTGCCAGCAGCCCCCGAGACAGGGCTAGGGACACTGAAGCTTTCTTT. The full variable domain, its missing parts supplied by reference TRBV28 and TRBJ1-1, is DVKVTQSSRYLVKRTGEKVFLECVQDMDHENMFWYRQDPGLGLRLIYFSYDVKMKEKGDIPEGYSVSREKKERFSLILESASTNQTSMYLCASSPRDRARDTEAFFGQGTRLTVV.

The V and J genes are TRBV6-1 and TRBJ2-7; D might be TRBD1 (5 bases). The CDR3 runs 13 residues. V lost 7 bases, J lost 2 bases, and 12 bases lay in between. CDR1 MNHNS and CDR2 SASEGT come from the germline V gene. This chain's CDR3 is CASTDTTPYEQYF. The CDR3 DNA reads as TGTGCCAGCACGGACACAACGCCCTACGAGCAGTACTTC.

The V and J genes are TRBV27 and TRBJ2-1; either TRBD1 or TRBD2 may supply D (5 bases each). Germline-derived CDR1 and CDR2 are MNHEY and SMNVEV (reference sequence). V was trimmed by 6 bases and J by 8 bases, leaving 14 bases between them. The CDR3 covers 13 residues. The CDR3 sequence is CASRLAGGDEQFF. The CDR3 coding sequence is TGTGCCAGCAGGCTCGCTGGGGGTGATGAGCAGTTCTTC.

The sample holds one count of this clone. Other DNA sequences of this sample code for an identical CDR3. For the CDR3, the DNA is TGTGCCAGCAGCTTGGGTACAGGGAACACTGAAGCTTTCTTT. This codes for CASSLGTGNTEAFF. The V call is TRBV7-6, the J call TRBJ1-1, with D possibly being TRBD1 (5 bases). The CDR3 extends over 14 amino acids. V lost 3 bases, J lost 1 base, and 9 bases lay in between. Germline CDR1 and CDR2: SGHVS and FNYEAQ.

The CDR3 reads CASSPLAGSNEQFF. CDR3 DNA: TGTGCCAGCTCACCACTAGCGGGGAGCAATGAGCAGTTCTTC. The V and J genes are TRBV18 and TRBJ2-1, with 8 nucleotides matching TRBD2. Germline V gene data show CDR1 as KGHSH and CDR2 as LQKENI. This CDR3 contains 14 residues. With V trimmed by 1 base and J by 6 bases, 2 bases remained unmatched.

This chain uses TRBV2 with TRBJ1-4, with D unresolved. Between the trimmed V and J ends, which lost 6 bases and 0 bases, there was a span of 14 bases. CDR3 length equals 16 residues. CDR1 is SNHLY, CDR2 FYNNEI, per germline. The CDR3 region has the DNA TGTGCCAGCAGCGCCCCCTCACCAGCAACTAATGAAAAACTGTTTTTT. Its translation is CASSAPSPATNEKLFF. The variable domain in full, completed from reference TRBV2 and TRBJ1-4, reads EPEVTQTPSHQVTQMGQEVILRCVPISNHLYFYWYRQILGQKVEFLVSFYNNEISEKSEIFDDQFSVERPDGSNFTLKIRSTKLEDSAMYFCASSAPSPATNEKLFFGSGTQLSVL.

V and J are TRBV7-8 and TRBJ2-5; 10 bases align to TRBD1. V was clipped by 3 bases and J by 0 bases; unmatched bases: 4. The CDR3 loop spans 16 amino acids. Germline V gene sequence: CDR1 SGHVS, CDR2 FQNEAQ. The CDR3 DNA reads as TGTGCCAGCAGCTTGGCGGACAGGGGGTACCAAGAGACCCAGTACTTC. Translated, it gives CASSLADRGYQETQYF.

This clone was recorded only once. The chain links TRBV27 to TRBJ1-5; TRBD1 matches 8 bases. This CDR3 contains 13 residues. The V and J ends lost 6 bases and 7 bases, in that order; junction bases with no gene match: 5. Germline V gene sequence: CDR1 MNHEY, CDR2 SMNVEV (reference sequence). The CDR3 spells CASSQGAGQPQHF. The CDR3 nucleotides are TGTGCCAGCAGCCAGGGGGCGGGGCAGCCCCAGCATTTT.

This clone has a handful of counts. V usage is TRBV27 and J usage is TRBJ2-7; 10 bases agree with TRBD2. The CDR3 has 17 amino acids. Germline assignment: CDR1 MNHEY and CDR2 SMNVEV (reference sequence). Trimming at V came to 1 base and at J to 6 bases, leaving 12 bases not matched to a gene. The CDR3, as DNA: TGTGCCAGCAGTTTATGGCCTAGCGGGAGAACGGTGGGCGAGCAGTACTTC. It yields the protein CASSLWPSGRTVGEQYF.

This sequence joins TRBV13 and TRBJ2-7, with D maybe TRBD2 (5 bases). V was shortened by 5 bases and J by 4 bases, with 15 bases between the two germline ends. This CDR3 has 14 residues. The germline CDR1 and CDR2 sequences are PRHDT and FYEKMQ (reference sequence). The CDR3 is CASSRSSRGYEQYF. The CDR3 DNA reads as TGTGCCAGCAGCCGGTCTAGTCGGGGATACGAGCAGTACTTC.

A few counts support this clone. This chain uses TRBV10-3 with TRBJ2-7; TRBD1 matches 10 bases. After removal of 7 bases from V and 5 bases from J, the junction contained 11 bases not matched to a gene. The V gene's germline CDR1 is ENHRY and CDR2 SYGVKD. This CDR3 is 15 amino acids long. The CDR3 here is CAITPRGQGIDEQYF. The CDR3 nucleotides are TGTGCCATCACCCCGAGGGGACAGGGGATCGACGAGCAGTACTTC.

The chain has TRBV19 and TRBJ2-1; no clear D. This CDR3 contains 15 residues. The V and J ends lost 5 bases and 4 bases respectively, with 15 bases between them. In germline, CDR1 is LNHDA, CDR2 SQIVND (reference sequence). In nucleotides, the CDR3 is TGTGCCAGTAGTTCCAGCGAACGGTCTTACAATGAGCAGTTCTTC. It codes for CASSSSERSYNEQFF.

At least ten counts were recorded for this clone. This rearrangement joins TRBV7-6 to TRBJ2-3; 15 bases are a match to TRBD2. The length of the CDR3 is 20 residues. Germline CDR1 is SGHVS and CDR2 is FNYEAQ. The ends lost 3 bases at V and 4 bases at J; junction bases unmatched: 14. The chain's CDR3 is CASSLYFGLAGGPIADTQYF. CDR3 bases: TGTGCCAGCAGCTTGTATTTTGGACTAGCGGGAGGGCCCATCGCAGATACGCAGTATTTT.